This TCR beta chain appears in the sequencing data of a study of T cells in Graves' hyperthyroidism and ophthalmopathy. TCR beta CDR3 sequences were amplified from RNA transcripts. When the TCR CDR3 underwent first-round RT-PCR, the HTBI primer set was used. MiXCR was run by TCRdb on the multiplex PCR reads, yielding one entry per CDR3 protein. The repertoire consists of 300,000 to 350,000 distinct CDR3 sequences, with more than 11% occurring once and the leading ten covering just under 25%. For Graves' hyperthyroidism to be stable, ophthalmopathy could not progress within 18 months. Points on this clonotype: Its antigen is undetermined.

General study findings and limits: Ophthalmopathy got predicted by the model a median around 6.6 months before its onset. Ophthalmopathy was distinguished from stable hyperthyroidism by 13 V-J signatures.

The CDR3 is 15 amino acids. Trimming removed 5 bases at V and 3 bases at J, with 14 bases between. Sequenced sample: blood. The chain is built from TRBV12-3 or TRBV12-4 and TRBJ1-5; tentative D call: TRBD1 (6 bases). The TCR sequence derives from a woman aged 25 to 39 with Graves' hyperthyroidism. In DNA form, the CDR3 reads TGTGCCAGCAGTGACACGGACAGCCACAATCAGCCCCAGCATTTT. As protein: CASSDTDSHNQPQHF.